Listed here are 3 T cell receptor beta chains from one sample, sequenced in a study of blood T cell repertoires in COVID-19 (TCRdb year 2020). The library was built by means of the immunoSEQ multiplex PCR assay. Here the immuneACCESS table is served through TCRdb, limited to in-frame sequences with V and J called. Missing clones are a known gap in these copies; in checked studies unresolved V genes cover under half, and the rest lacks a known reason. Within this sample are a few hundred thousand clones, with about nine tenths of them counted one time only. The leading ten clones occupy roughly 0.96% of the sample. The sample comprised peripheral blood. The source is a woman between 40 and 50 years old who had recovered from COVID-19.

This chain uses TRBV5-8 with TRBJ1-5; possibly TRBD1 for D (5 bases). The CDR3 contains 13 residues. CDR1 is SGHTS and CDR2 is YDEGEE in the germline V gene. V dropped 4 bases and J dropped 7 bases, with 12 bases sitting between them. CDR3 sequence reads: CASSLGGGQPQHF. CDR3 DNA sequence: TGTGCCAGCAGCCTGGGGGGGGGACAGCCCCAGCATTTT.

The V call is TRBV19, the J call TRBJ2-7; TRBD1 matches at 10 bases. Germline CDR1 and CDR2: LNHDA and SQIVND (reference sequence). The CDR3 is made up of 15 amino acids. With V trimmed by 6 bases and J by 6 bases, 11 bases remained unmatched. The CDR3 nucleotides read TGTGCCAGTAGCCTCCTTGGGGACAGGGGTGGCGAGCAGTACTTC. It yields the protein CASSLLGDRGGEQYF.

The CDR3 DNA is TGTGCCAGCTCAGAAGGCGACAGGGCTGGTGTCTACGAGCAGTACTTC. This translates into CASSEGDRAGVYEQYF. This chain uses TRBV2 with TRBJ2-7; TRBD1 aligns across 7 bases. V shed 8 bases, J shed 3 bases, and the junction held 16 bases outside the gene matches. This CDR3 has 16 amino acids. Germline-derived CDR1 and CDR2 are SNHLY and FYNNEI.